The clone carrying this T cell receptor (beta chain) showed up many times. Its specificity is unknown. TCRdb re-analysed the 5' RACE reads in MiXCR, keeping a single row per CDR3 protein. The sample lists 4,500 to 6,500 distinct CDR3 sequences, 26% occurring once. This specimen comes from a study of spatial heterogeneity in lung cancer. Study results and limitations: Within tumors, counts of expanded alpha and beta TCRs tracked tumor mutation counts.

Time point denoted: sample taken at primary tumor resection. The germline V gene has CDR1 DFQATT and CDR2 SNEGSKA (reference sequence). V dropped 5 bases and J dropped 5; count of bases not matched to a gene: 10. The CDR3 is 15 residues long. This clonotype was sampled from a male donor with early-stage non-small cell lung cancer. This sample comprised lung tumor tissue, obtained at surgery. The chain has TRBV20-1 and TRBJ1-5, with TRBD1 matching 9 bases. This CDR3 reads CSAGGAGQGHQPQHF. The CDR3 DNA is TGCAGTGCTGGCGGAGCAGGACAGGGGCATCAGCCCCAGCATTTT.